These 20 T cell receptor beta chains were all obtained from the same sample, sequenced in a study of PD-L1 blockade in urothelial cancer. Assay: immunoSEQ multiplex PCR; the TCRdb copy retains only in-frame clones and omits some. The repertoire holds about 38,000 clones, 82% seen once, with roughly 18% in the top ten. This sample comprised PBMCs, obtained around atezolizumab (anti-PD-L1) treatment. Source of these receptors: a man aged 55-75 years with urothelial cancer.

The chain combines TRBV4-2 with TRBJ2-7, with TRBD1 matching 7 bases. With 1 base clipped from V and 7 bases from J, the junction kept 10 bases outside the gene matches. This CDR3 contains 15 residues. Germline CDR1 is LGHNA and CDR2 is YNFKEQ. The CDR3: CASSQGGGRDGEQYF. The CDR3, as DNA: TGTGCCAGCAGCCAAGGAGGGGGCCGAGATGGAGAGCAGTACTTC.

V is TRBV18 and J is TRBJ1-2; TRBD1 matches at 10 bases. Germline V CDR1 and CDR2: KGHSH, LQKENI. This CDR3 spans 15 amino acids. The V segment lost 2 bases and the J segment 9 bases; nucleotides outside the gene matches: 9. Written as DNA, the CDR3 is TGTGCCAGCTCACCAGGCTGGGACAGGGGAACTCGCTACACCTTC. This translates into CASSPGWDRGTRYTF.

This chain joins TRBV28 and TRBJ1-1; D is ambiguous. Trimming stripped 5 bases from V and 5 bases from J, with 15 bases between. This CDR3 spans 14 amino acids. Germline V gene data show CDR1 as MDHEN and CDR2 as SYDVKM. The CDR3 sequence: CASSPGPEGTEAFF. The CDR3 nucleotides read TGTGCCAGCAGTCCCGGACCCGAGGGAACTGAAGCTTTCTTT.

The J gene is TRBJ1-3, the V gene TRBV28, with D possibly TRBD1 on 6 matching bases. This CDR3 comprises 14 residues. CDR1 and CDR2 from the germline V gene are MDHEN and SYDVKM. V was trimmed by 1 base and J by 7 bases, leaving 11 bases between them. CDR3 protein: CASSLLQGRNTIYF. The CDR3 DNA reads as TGTGCCAGCAGTTTATTACAGGGACGCAACACCATATATTTT.

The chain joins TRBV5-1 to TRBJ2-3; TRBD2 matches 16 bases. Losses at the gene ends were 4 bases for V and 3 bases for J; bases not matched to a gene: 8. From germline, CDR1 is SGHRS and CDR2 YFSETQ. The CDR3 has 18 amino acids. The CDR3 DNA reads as TGCGCCAGCAGCCGAGCGGGACTAGCGGGGGGGCAAACAGATACGCAGTATTTT. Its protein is CASSRAGLAGGQTDTQYF.

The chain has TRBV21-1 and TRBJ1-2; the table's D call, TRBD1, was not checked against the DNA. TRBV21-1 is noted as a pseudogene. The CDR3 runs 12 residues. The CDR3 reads CASRDRYYGYTF. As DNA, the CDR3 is TGTGCCAGCAGGGACAGATACTATGGCTACACCTTC.

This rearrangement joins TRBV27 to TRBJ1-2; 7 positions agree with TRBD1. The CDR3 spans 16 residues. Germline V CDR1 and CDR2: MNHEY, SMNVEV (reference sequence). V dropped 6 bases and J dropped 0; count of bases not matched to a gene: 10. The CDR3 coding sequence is TGTGCCAGCAGCTCCACAGGGGTGGGGACTAACTATGGCTACACCTTC. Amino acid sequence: CASSSTGVGTNYGYTF.

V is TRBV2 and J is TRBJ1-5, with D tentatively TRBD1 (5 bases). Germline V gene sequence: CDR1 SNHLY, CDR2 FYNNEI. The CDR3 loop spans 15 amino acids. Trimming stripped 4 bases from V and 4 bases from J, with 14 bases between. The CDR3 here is CASSGQNQGNQPQHF. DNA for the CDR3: TGTGCCAGCAGTGGACAGAACCAGGGAAATCAGCCCCAGCATTTT.

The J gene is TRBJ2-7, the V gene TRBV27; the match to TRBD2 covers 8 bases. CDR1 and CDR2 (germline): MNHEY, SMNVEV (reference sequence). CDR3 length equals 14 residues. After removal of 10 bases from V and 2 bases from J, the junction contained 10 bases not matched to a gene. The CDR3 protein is CATKRAGAAYEQYF. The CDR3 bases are TGTGCCACCAAGAGAGCGGGGGCCGCCTACGAGCAGTACTTC.

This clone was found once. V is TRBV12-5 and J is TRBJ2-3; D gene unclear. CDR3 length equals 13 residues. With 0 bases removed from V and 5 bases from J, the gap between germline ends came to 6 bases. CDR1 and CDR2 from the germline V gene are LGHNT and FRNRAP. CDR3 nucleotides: TGTGCTAGTGGTTTGGTAGAGAGAGATACGCAGTATTTT. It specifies CASGLVERDTQYF.

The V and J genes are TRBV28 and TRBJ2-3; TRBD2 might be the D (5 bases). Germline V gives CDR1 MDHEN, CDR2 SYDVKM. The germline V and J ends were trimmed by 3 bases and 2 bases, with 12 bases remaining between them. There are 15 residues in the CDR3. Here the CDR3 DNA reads TGTGCCAGCAGTTTTTCCAGCGGATACACAGATACGCAGTATTTT. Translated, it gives CASSFSSGYTDTQYF.

The CDR3 here is CASSGREEKLFF. The CDR3 DNA reads as TGTGCCAGCAGCGGACGGGAGGAAAAACTGTTTTTT. This chain connects TRBV28 to TRBJ1-4, with no clear D. V was trimmed by 6 bases and J by 8 bases, leaving 10 bases between them. Looked up from germline, CDR1 is MDHEN and CDR2 is SYDVKM. The CDR3 loop spans 12 amino acids.

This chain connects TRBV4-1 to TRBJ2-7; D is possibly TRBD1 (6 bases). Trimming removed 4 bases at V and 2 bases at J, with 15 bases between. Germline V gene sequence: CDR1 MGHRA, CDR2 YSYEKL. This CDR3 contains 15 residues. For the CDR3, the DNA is TGCGCCAGCAGCCTGCAGTGGGACACTCCCTACGAGCAGTACTTC. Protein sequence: CASSLQWDTPYEQYF.

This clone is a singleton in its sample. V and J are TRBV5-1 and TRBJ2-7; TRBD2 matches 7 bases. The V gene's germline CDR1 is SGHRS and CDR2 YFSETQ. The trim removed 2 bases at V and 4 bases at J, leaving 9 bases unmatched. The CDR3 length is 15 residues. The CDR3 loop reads CASSFGQGSGYEQYF. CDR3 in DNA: TGCGCCAGCAGCTTCGGCCAGGGTAGCGGGTACGAGCAGTACTTC.

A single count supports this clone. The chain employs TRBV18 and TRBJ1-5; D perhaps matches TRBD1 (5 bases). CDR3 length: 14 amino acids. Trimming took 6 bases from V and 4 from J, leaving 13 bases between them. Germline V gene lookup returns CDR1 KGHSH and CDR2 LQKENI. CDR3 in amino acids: CASSPQGSNQPQHF. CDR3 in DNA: TGTGCCAGCTCCCCCCAGGGTTCGAATCAGCCCCAGCATTTT.

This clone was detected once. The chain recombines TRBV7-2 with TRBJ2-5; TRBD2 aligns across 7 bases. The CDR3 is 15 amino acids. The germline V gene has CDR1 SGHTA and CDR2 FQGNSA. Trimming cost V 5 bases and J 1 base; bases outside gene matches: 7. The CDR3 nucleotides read TGTGCCAGCAGCCCGCTGCGGGGGAGCCAAGAGACCCAGTACTTC. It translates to CASSPLRGSQETQYF.

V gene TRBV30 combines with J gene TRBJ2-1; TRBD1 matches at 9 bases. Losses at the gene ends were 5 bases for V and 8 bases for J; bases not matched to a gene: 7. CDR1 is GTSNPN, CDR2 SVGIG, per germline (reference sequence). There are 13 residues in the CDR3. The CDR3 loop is CAWGRDRDDEQFF. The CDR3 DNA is TGTGCCTGGGGACGGGACAGGGATGATGAGCAGTTCTTC.

CDR3 region: CASSQVPGPGGELFF. The CDR3 DNA follows: TGCGCCAGCAGCCAAGTTCCTGGGCCCGGCGGGGAGCTGTTTTTT. The rearrangement joins TRBV4-1 to TRBJ2-2; D is unresolved. Germline CDR1 reads MGHRA; CDR2 reads YSYEKL. V was trimmed by 1 base and J by 7 bases, leaving 13 bases between them. The CDR3 sequence is 15 residues long.

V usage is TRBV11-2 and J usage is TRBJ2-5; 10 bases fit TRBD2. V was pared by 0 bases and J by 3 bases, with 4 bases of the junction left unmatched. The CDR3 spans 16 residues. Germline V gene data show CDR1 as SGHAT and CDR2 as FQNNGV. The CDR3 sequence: CASSLDSSGGEETQYF. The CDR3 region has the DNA TGTGCCAGCAGCTTAGATTCAAGCGGGGGGGAAGAGACCCAGTACTTC.

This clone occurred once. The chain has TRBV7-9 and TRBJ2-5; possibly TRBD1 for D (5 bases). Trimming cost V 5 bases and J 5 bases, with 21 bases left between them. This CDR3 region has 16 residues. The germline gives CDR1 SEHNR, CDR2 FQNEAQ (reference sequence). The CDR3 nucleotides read TGTGCCAGCAGCCCCTGGTGGGGCCAGGACGGGGAGACCCAGTACTTC. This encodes CASSPWWGQDGETQYF.